This T cell receptor beta chain was retrieved from a study of blood T cell repertoires in COVID-19. Study context: The United States, Italy and Spain were the sources of the acute and convalescent COVID-19 samples. Nucleic acid was either cDNA or gDNA, and it came from T cells, B-cell-depleted T cells, or PBMCs.

Method: immunoSEQ multiplex PCR; TCRdb's copy keeps in-frame clones and lacks some. The sample includes over 70,000 clones, about four fifths of them seen just once. Germline V gene lookup returns CDR1 SGDLS and CDR2 YYNGEE. Trimming pared 6 bases from V and 1 base from J, leaving 6 bases between. This CDR3 spans 12 amino acids. This sequence joins TRBV9 and TRBJ2-3; D uncertain. The sequence was collected from a man aged 55 to 70 with acute or convalescent COVID-19. Input material: peripheral blood. CDR3 bases: TGTGCCAGCAACCGGGGCACAGATACGCAGTATTTT. Translation gives CASNRGTDTQYF.